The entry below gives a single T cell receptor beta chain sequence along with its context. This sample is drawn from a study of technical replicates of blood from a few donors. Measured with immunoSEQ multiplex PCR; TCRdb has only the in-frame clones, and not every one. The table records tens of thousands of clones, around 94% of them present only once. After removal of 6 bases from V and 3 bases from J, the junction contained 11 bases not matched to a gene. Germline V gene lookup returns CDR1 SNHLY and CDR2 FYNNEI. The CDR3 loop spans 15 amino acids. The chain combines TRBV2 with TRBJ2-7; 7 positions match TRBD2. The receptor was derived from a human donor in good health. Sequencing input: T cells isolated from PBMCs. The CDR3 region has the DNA TGTGCCAGCAGGGTGAGGCGGGAGAACAGCTACGAGCAGTACTTC. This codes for CASRVRRENSYEQYF.